These 29 T cell receptor beta chains originate from one sample sequenced in a study of CD8 T cell repertoires and HIV-1 epitope variants. Repertoires were generated with immunoSEQ multiplex PCR, while TCRdb's copy carries only in-frame clones and drops some. The sample includes roughly 2,200 clones, about two thirds of them seen just once. These receptors have no known antigen. Material for sequencing was cultured CD8+ T cells derived from PBMCs. The receptors here all came from a male donor with HIV.

By sample fraction, this clone is medium-sized. The chain links TRBV28 to TRBJ2-7; D is possibly TRBD1 (5 bases). Per the germline V gene, CDR1 is MDHEN and CDR2 is SYDVKM. Trimming took 6 bases from V and 2 from J, leaving 17 bases between them. This CDR3 spans 15 amino acids. The CDR3 DNA reads as TGTGCCAGCAGCGAATCAATAGGACAAGCCTACGAGCAGTACTTC. Its translation: CASSESIGQAYEQYF.

The chain joins TRBV18 to TRBJ2-3, with 7 bases aligning to TRBD2. The CDR3 is 14 amino acids. The germline CDR1 and CDR2 sequences are KGHSH and LQKENI. V dropped 3 bases and J dropped 3; count of bases not matched to a gene: 3. CDR3 in DNA: TGTGCCAGCTCACCGGAGGGAGGGACAGATACGCAGTATTTT. It is translated as CASSPEGGTDTQYF.

V is TRBV27 and J is TRBJ2-3; 11 nucleotides agree with TRBD2. This CDR3 region has 16 residues. J was trimmed by 0 bases and V by 6 bases; bases with no gene match: 5. The germline gives CDR1 MNHEY, CDR2 SMNVEV (reference sequence). This CDR3 is CASRRLAGGSTDTQYF. As DNA, the CDR3 is TGTGCCAGCAGGCGGCTAGCGGGGGGCAGCACAGATACGCAGTATTTT.

Only a few counts were recorded for this clone. V gene TRBV7-9 combines with J gene TRBJ2-7; no clear D gene. CDR1 is SEHNR and CDR2 is FQNEAQ in the germline V gene (reference sequence). The CDR3 length is 13 residues. The ends were cut back, 4 bases at V and 6 bases at J, with 13 bases in the middle. The CDR3 loop is CASSSDPQPEQYF. CDR3 DNA: TGTGCCAGCAGCTCGGACCCTCAGCCCGAGCAGTACTTC.

V usage is TRBV19 and J usage is TRBJ2-1, with D tentatively TRBD1 (5 bases). The CDR3 runs to 14 residues. Germline V gene sequence: CDR1 LNHDA, CDR2 SQIVND (reference sequence). V was pared by 3 bases and J by 4 bases, with 10 bases between. CDR3 bases: TGTGCCAGTAGTATGAGCAGGGCGTACAATGAGCAGTTCTTC. Encoded protein: CASSMSRAYNEQFF.

The chain recombines TRBV4-3 with TRBJ2-1; TRBD2 aligns across 8 bases. The CDR3 covers 18 residues. After removal of 1 base from V and 2 bases from J, the junction contained 10 bases not matched to a gene. In germline, CDR1 is LGHNA, CDR2 YSLEER. The CDR3 is CASSQAQPGGATYNEQFF. CDR3 coding DNA: TGCGCCAGCAGCCAAGCCCAGCCCGGGGGGGCTACCTACAATGAGCAGTTCTTC.

The chain carries TRBV19 and TRBJ1-2; 7 bases match TRBD1. The CDR3 has 15 amino acids. Trimming removed 5 bases from V and 1 base from J; junction bases left unmatched: 7. From germline, CDR1 is LNHDA and CDR2 SQIVND (reference sequence). Here the CDR3 DNA reads TGTGCCAGTAGTGGTGACAGGGAGAGTAACTATGGCTACACCTTC. Translated, it gives CASSGDRESNYGYTF.

The chain employs TRBV10-3 and TRBJ2-7; D is unclear. The ends were cut back, 5 bases at V and 2 bases at J, with 16 bases in the middle. This CDR3 region has 15 residues. The germline gives CDR1 ENHRY, CDR2 SYGVKD. CDR3 loop: CAISKDGTSTYEQYF. The CDR3, as DNA: TGTGCCATCAGTAAGGACGGAACCTCTACCTACGAGCAGTACTTC.

The chain carries TRBV28 and TRBJ2-3; tentative D call: TRBD1 (7 bases). Deletions cut 3 bases from V and 2 bases from J, with 18 bases between. This CDR3 is built from 17 residues. CDR1 is MDHEN, CDR2 SYDVKM, per germline. CDR3: CASSLEGTDSFTDTQYF. The CDR3 bases are TGTGCCAGCAGTTTGGAGGGGACAGACTCATTCACAGATACGCAGTATTTT.

In DNA, the CDR3 is TGTGCCAGCAGTTACTCGAGGGGCGAAGCTTTCTTT. Its protein product is CASSYSRGEAFF. V usage is TRBV6-5 and J usage is TRBJ1-1; possible D gene TRBD1, 5 bases. Germline lookup yields CDR1 MNHEY and CDR2 SVGAGI. V gave up 0 bases and J gave up 8 bases, with 7 bases separating them. The CDR3 runs to 12 residues.

The CDR3 DNA sequence: TGCGCCAGCAGCTTGGGGACAGGGGAGTTGGAGCAGTACTTC. This translates into CASSLGTGELEQYF. The chain couples TRBV5-1 to TRBJ2-7; 9 nucleotides align to TRBD1. Trimming took 0 bases from V and 7 from J; bases not matched to a gene: 5. In germline, CDR1 is SGHRS, CDR2 YFSETQ. This CDR3 is built from 14 residues.

This rearrangement joins TRBV9 to TRBJ2-1; 10 bases match TRBD2. This CDR3 comprises 16 residues. The germline CDR1 and CDR2 sequences are SGDLS and YYNGEE. The trim removed 0 bases at V and 0 bases at J, leaving 0 bases unmatched. CDR3 in amino acids: CASSVGLAGSYNEQFF. CDR3 nucleotide sequence: TGTGCCAGCAGCGTAGGACTAGCGGGCTCCTACAATGAGCAGTTCTTC.

This clone was counted only a few times. This sequence joins TRBV4-3 and TRBJ1-2; TRBD1 agrees at 7 bases. This CDR3 has 15 amino acids. CDR1 is LGHNA, CDR2 YSLEER, per germline. Losses at the gene ends were 0 bases for V and 4 bases for J; bases not matched to a gene: 5. Here the CDR3 reads CASSQDLDRLYGYTF. The CDR3 bases are TGCGCCAGCAGCCAAGATCTGGACAGGCTCTATGGCTACACCTTC.

V is TRBV7-2 and J is TRBJ2-1; the D is unclear. Per the germline V gene, CDR1 is SGHTA and CDR2 is FQGNSA. The CDR3 consists of 13 residues. With 1 base removed from V and 4 bases from J, the gap between germline ends came to 5 bases. In nucleotides, the CDR3 is TGTGCCAGCAGCTTAGTTGGGTACAATGAGCAGTTCTTC. It yields the protein CASSLVGYNEQFF.

This chain links TRBV7-2 with TRBJ2-1, with D possibly being TRBD1 or TRBD2 (5 bases each). The V end was cut by 5 bases, the J end by 5 bases, with 16 bases between. This CDR3 contains 15 residues. Germline V gene sequence: CDR1 SGHTA, CDR2 FQGNSA. The CDR3 DNA reads as TGTGCCAGCAGCCCGACCAGGGACCTAGACAATGAGCAGTTCTTC. It is translated as CASSPTRDLDNEQFF.

The V and J genes are TRBV19 and TRBJ1-2, with D tentatively TRBD1 (5 bases). This CDR3 spans 17 amino acids. The V end was cut by 5 bases, the J end by 0 bases, with 19 bases between. CDR1 is LNHDA and CDR2 is SQIVND in the germline V gene (reference sequence). CDR3 nucleotide sequence: TGTGCCAGTAGTTCGGGGGGTAAGGGGATCGCTAACTATGGCTACACCTTC. The encoded protein is CASSSGGKGIANYGYTF.

This chain connects TRBV9 to TRBJ2-3, with unresolved D. The germline V and J ends were trimmed by 4 bases and 2 bases, with 17 bases remaining between them. Germline V lookup: CDR1 SGDLS, CDR2 YYNGEE. The CDR3 has 16 amino acids. The CDR3 bases are TGTGCCAGCAGCACGGGCCAATATCCCCACACAGATACGCAGTATTTT. Its translation is CASSTGQYPHTDTQYF.

The chain links TRBV6-1 to TRBJ2-7; TRBD1 might be the D (5 bases). This CDR3 comprises 14 residues. V lost 3 bases to trimming and J lost 0 bases, with 9 bases between them. Germline assignment: CDR1 MNHNS and CDR2 SASEGT. The CDR3 loop reads CASSDQGSSYEQYF. The CDR3 DNA sequence: TGTGCCAGCAGTGATCAGGGAAGCTCCTACGAGCAGTACTTC.

The count of this clone is one. V is TRBV5-4 and J is TRBJ1-1, with D possibly matching TRBD1 (5 bases). The CDR3 sequence is 13 residues long. Germline CDR1 SGHNT, CDR2 YYREEE (reference sequence). The V gene lost 0 bases and the J gene lost 5 bases, with 8 bases spanning the gap. CDR3 nucleotide sequence: TGTGCCAGCAGCTTGGCCGAGGGGACTGAAGCTTTCTTT. Translation: CASSLAEGTEAFF.

This clone was detected only once. The chain is built from TRBV5-1 and TRBJ2-1; TRBD1 might be the D (5 bases). V was pared by 2 bases and J by 4 bases, with 22 bases between. Germline lookup yields CDR1 SGHRS and CDR2 YFSETQ. CDR3 length: 18 residues. The CDR3 loop is CASSLRVPGRDRYNEQFF. The CDR3 DNA is TGCGCCAGCAGCTTAAGGGTCCCGGGCAGGGATCGTTACAATGAGCAGTTCTTC.

The chain carries TRBV5-1 and TRBJ2-7, with TRBD1 matching over 8 bases. V lost 4 bases to trimming and J lost 5 bases; unmatched junction nucleotides: 5. The CDR3 has 13 residues. Germline CDR1 and CDR2: SGHRS and YFSETQ. The CDR3 sequence is CASSRGTGNEQYF. The CDR3 DNA follows: TGCGCCAGCAGCAGAGGGACAGGAAACGAGCAGTACTTC.

The rearrangement joins TRBV4-3 to TRBJ2-1, with TRBD2 identical over 10 bases. Per germline, CDR1 LGHNA and CDR2 YSLEER. This CDR3 contains 15 residues. The junction had 8 bases not matched to a gene; V was cut back by 4 bases and J by 8 bases. The CDR3 sequence: CASSLEVAGGDEQFF. The CDR3, as DNA: TGCGCCAGCAGCCTCGAGGTAGCGGGGGGAGATGAGCAGTTCTTC.

This clone was seen only once. The gene calls are TRBV13 and TRBJ2-7; 10 nucleotides agree with TRBD1. The germline CDR1 and CDR2 sequences are PRHDT and FYEKMQ (reference sequence). V lost 1 base, J lost 0 bases, and 24 bases stayed unmatched. CDR3 length equals 23 residues. CDR3 amino acids: CASSLARGQGGRGSVMSSYEQYF. The CDR3 region has the DNA TGTGCCAGCAGCTTAGCTAGAGGACAGGGGGGTCGAGGATCCGTTATGAGCTCCTACGAGCAGTACTTC.

For the CDR3, the DNA is TGTGCCAGCAGCCTAAGGGGTGGGTCGATGAGCTCCTACAATGAGCAGTTCTTC. It codes for CASSLRGGSMSSYNEQFF. The chain is built from TRBV7-9 and TRBJ2-1; TRBD1 is a possible D gene (5 bases). V was cut by 5 bases and J by 0 bases, with 20 bases left in between. This CDR3 has 18 residues. Germline CDR1 is SEHNR and CDR2 is FQNEAQ (reference sequence).

The V call is TRBV10-3, the J call TRBJ1-2; TRBD1 might be the D (6 bases). The germline V gene has CDR1 ENHRY and CDR2 SYGVKD. The CDR3 length is 16 residues. V was clipped by 5 bases and J by 6 bases, with 22 bases between them. The CDR3 DNA reads as TGTGCCATCAGTCCTCAACTCGGAGAGGGGGTAAATGGCTACACCTTC. It encodes CAISPQLGEGVNGYTF.

The chain combines TRBV7-9 with TRBJ2-7; D remains ambiguous. The CDR3 spans 13 residues. The V gene lost 3 bases and the J gene lost 0 bases, with 6 bases spanning the gap. From germline, CDR1 is SEHNR and CDR2 FQNEAQ (reference sequence). The CDR3 DNA follows: TGTGCCAGCAGCTTCGTCAGCTCCTACGAGCAGTACTTC. Translation gives CASSFVSSYEQYF.

This chain connects TRBV19 to TRBJ2-7, with a weak D call TRBD1 (5 bases). Trimming took off 3 bases at V and 1 base at J, with 10 bases between the two ends. CDR3 length: 14 residues. Germline CDR1 is LNHDA and CDR2 is SQIVND (reference sequence). For the CDR3, the DNA is TGTGCCAGTAGTATCTCCCAGGGATCCTACGAGCAGTACTTC. Translating it yields CASSISQGSYEQYF.

The rearrangement uses TRBV7-2 and TRBJ2-1; D gene uncertain. V was pared by 1 base and J by 0 bases, with 7 bases between. The CDR3 has 15 amino acids. Germline CDR1 reads SGHTA; CDR2 reads FQGNSA. As DNA, the CDR3 is TGTGCCAGCAGCTTAGACTGGGTCTCCTACAATGAGCAGTTCTTC. Translation gives CASSLDWVSYNEQFF.

This sequence joins TRBV4-1 and TRBJ2-7, with D perhaps given as TRBD1 or TRBD2 (6 bases each). The CDR3 has 14 residues. Trimming cost V 4 bases and J 5 bases, with 15 bases left between them. The germline CDR1 and CDR2 sequences are MGHRA and YSYEKL. CDR3 coding DNA: TGCGCCAGCAGCCGAGGGGGGCTAGCTGACGAGCAGTACTTC. Translated: CASSRGGLADEQYF.